This TCR beta chain was recorded in a study of T cell responses to AZD1222 COVID-19 vaccine. Regarding the study as a whole: Clonal diversity may have been underestimated in mostly white British donors. Two doses of AZD1222 preceded a rise in Spike-specific TCR breadth and depth.

The germline CDR1 and CDR2 sequences are LNHDA and SQIVND (reference sequence). This CDR3 spans 11 amino acids. The V and J ends lost 7 bases and 0 bases respectively, with 4 bases between them. Only in-frame clones appear in the TCRdb table, and some are missing; sequencing was by immunoSEQ multiplex PCR. The sample lists roughly 120,000 clones, roughly nine tenths seen once, with 1.5% to 2% in the top ten. Turning to this clone: What it recognizes is unknown.

The chain joins TRBV19 to TRBJ2-7, with D hard to call. Sequenced material: peripheral blood, taken 28 days after the second AZD1222 dose. The clonotype originates from an adult who received the AZD1222 COVID-19 vaccine. The CDR3 sequence: CASTPSYEQYF. In DNA form, the CDR3 reads TGTGCCAGTACCCCCTCCTACGAGCAGTACTTC.